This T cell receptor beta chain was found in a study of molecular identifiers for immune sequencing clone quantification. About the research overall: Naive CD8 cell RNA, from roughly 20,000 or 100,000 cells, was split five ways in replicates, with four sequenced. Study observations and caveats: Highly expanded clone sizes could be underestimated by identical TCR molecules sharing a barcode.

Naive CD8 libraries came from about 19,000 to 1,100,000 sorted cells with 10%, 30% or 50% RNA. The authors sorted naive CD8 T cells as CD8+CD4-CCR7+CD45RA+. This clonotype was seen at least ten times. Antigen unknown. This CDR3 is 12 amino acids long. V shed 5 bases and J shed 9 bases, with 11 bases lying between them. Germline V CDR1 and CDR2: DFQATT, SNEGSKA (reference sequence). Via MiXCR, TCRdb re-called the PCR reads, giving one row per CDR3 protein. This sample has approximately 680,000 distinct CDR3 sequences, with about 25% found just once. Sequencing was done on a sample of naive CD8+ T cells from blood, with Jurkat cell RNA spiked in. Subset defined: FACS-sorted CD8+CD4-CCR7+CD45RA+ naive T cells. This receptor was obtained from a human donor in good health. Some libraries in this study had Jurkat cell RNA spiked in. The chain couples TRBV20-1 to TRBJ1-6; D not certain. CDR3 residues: CSASTGSSPLHF. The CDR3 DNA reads TGCAGTGCTTCTACCGGAAGTTCACCCCTCCACTTT.